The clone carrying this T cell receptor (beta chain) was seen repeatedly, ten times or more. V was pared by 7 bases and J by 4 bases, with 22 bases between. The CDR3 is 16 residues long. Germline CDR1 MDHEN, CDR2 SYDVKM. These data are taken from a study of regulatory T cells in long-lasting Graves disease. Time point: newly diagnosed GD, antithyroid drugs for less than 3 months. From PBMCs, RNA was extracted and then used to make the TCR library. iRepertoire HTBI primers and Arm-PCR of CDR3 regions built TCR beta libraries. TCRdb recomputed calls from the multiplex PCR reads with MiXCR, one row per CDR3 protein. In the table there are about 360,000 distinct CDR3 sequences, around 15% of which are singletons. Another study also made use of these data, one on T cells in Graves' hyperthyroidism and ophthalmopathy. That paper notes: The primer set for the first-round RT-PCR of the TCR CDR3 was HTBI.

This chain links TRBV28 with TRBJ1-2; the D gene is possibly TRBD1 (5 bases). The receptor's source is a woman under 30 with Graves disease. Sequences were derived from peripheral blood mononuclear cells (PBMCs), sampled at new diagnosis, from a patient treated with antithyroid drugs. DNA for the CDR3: TGTGCCAGCACAGAAGGAGGGACTCCGACGTCCTATGGCTACACCTTC. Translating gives CASTEGGTPTSYGYTF.